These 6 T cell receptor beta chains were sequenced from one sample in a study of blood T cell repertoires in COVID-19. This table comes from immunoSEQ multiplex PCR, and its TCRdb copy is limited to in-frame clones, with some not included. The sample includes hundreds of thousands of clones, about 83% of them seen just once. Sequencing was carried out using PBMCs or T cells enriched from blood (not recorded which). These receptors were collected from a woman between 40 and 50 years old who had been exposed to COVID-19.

For the CDR3, the DNA is TGTGCCAGCAGCCAAGTTTGGGATGGGAGTGGCTACACCTTC. The encoded protein is CASSQVWDGSGYTF. The rearrangement links TRBV3-1 (or the pseudogene TRBV3-2) to TRBJ1-2; D unclear. The CDR3 consists of 14 residues. Trimming pared 1 base from V and 7 bases from J, leaving 13 bases between. The germline V gene encodes CDR1 LGHDT and CDR2 YNNKEL (reference sequence).

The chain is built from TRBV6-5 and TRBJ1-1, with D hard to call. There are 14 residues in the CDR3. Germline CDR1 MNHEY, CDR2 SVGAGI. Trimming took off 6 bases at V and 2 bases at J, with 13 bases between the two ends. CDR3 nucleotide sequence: TGTGCCAGCAGCGCGCCCTCTCTTAACACTGAAGCTTTCTTT. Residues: CASSAPSLNTEAFF.

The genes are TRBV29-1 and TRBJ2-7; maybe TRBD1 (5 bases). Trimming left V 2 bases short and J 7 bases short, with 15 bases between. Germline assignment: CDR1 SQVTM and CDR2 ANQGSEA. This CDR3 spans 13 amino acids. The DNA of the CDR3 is TGCAGCGTTGAAAGGCAGGGTATTGGGGAGCAGTACTTC. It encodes CSVERQGIGEQYF.

CDR3 in amino acids: CASSDAGGYTF. The CDR3 coding sequence is TGTGCCAGCAGTGACGCAGGAGGCTACACCTTC. The V and J genes are TRBV6-1 and TRBJ1-2; D is undetermined. The germline gives CDR1 MNHNS, CDR2 SASEGT. V lost 3 bases and J 8 bases, leaving 7 bases between the germline ends. The CDR3 totals 11 residues.

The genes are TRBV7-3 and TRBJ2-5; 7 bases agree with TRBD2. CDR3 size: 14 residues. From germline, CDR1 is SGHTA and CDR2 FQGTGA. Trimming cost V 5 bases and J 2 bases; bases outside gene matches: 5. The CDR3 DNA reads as TGTGCCAGCAGCCCGGGACTACGACAAGAGACCCAGTACTTC. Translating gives CASSPGLRQETQYF.

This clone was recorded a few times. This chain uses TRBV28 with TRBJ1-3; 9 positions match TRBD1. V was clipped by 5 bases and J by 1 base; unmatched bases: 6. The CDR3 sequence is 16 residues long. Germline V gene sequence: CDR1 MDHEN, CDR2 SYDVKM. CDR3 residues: CASSRDRDSSGNTIYF. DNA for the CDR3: TGTGCCAGCAGTAGGGACAGGGATAGTTCTGGAAACACCATATATTTT.